The T cell receptor (beta chain) under discussion was sequenced for a study of shared clonotypes between healthy human individuals. At the level of the study: Every donor yielded three CD4 naive, three CD4 memory, two CD8 naive and one CD8 memory plate.

As processed by the authors: ImmunoSEQ supplied junction-only sequences lacking quality scores, so filtering was different. The repertoire was sequenced with immunoSEQ multiplex PCR; TCRdb's copy has only in-frame clones and lacks some. The DNA gave D and trimming, while V, J and clone size come from that table. The sample lists 560,000 or so clones; approximately 96% were seen once. Only CD45RO-negative cells positively selected for CCR7 counted as naive CD8 cells, so terminally differentiated effector memory CD45RA+ cells were excluded. V dropped 0 bases and J dropped 6 bases, with 12 bases sitting between them. CDR3 length: 14 amino acids. Germline assignment: CDR1 SGHDT and CDR2 YYEEEE.

The origin of this receptor is a young woman in good health. The chain uses TRBV5-6 and TRBJ1-2; D uncertain. The sequenced material came from naive CD8+ T cells sorted from blood. Written as DNA, the CDR3 is TGTGCCAGCAGCTTGGCCAGCAAGATAGATGGCTACACCTTC. This codes for CASSLASKIDGYTF.